The 16 T cell receptor beta chains below come from one sample, sequenced in a study of T cell repertoires in cytomegalovirus infection. Their recognized antigens are unknown. Using its own MiXCR run on the reads, TCRdb lists one record per CDR3 protein. This sample yields approximately 1,000,000 distinct CDR3 sequences, of which around 30% are seen a single time; around 15% belongs to the top ten. Material: cultured CD8+ T cells from PBMCs, obtained from culture after CMV antigen stimulation. The receptors were sampled from a human donor in good health (CMV status not recorded). Some clones in this sample may be carry-over from other donors' samples.

V is TRBV15 and J is TRBJ2-2, with D perhaps matching TRBD1 or TRBD2 (5 bases each). Germline CDR1 and CDR2: LNHNV and YYDKDF (reference sequence). Trimming shortened V by 6 bases and J by 1 base, and 12 bases separated the two germline ends. The CDR3 is made up of 15 amino acids. The CDR3, as DNA: TGTGCCACCAGACTGGGACGGATGAACACCGGGGAGCTGTTTTTT. It translates to CATRLGRMNTGELFF.

CDR3 sequence: CASSETNNEQFF. The CDR3 coding sequence is TGTGCCAGCAGTGAAACGAACAATGAGCAGTTCTTC. This chain connects TRBV25-1 to TRBJ2-1, with D unclear. V lost 2 bases to trimming and J lost 5 bases, with 4 bases between them. This CDR3 spans 12 amino acids. Germline CDR1 and CDR2: MGHDK and SYGVNS.

The chain employs TRBV19 and TRBJ1-1, with 8 bases identical to TRBD1. The germline V gene has CDR1 LNHDA and CDR2 SQIVND (reference sequence). V lost 10 bases and J lost 0; bases outside the gene matches: 4. The CDR3 has 13 amino acids. The CDR3: CAIPDRVNTEAFF. CDR3 nucleotides: TGTGCCATTCCGGACAGGGTGAACACTGAAGCTTTCTTT. Supplemented by reference TRBV19 and TRBJ1-1, the full variable domain reads DGGITQSPKYLFRKEGQNVTLSCEQNLNHDAMYWYRQDPGQGLRLIYYSQIVNDFQKGDIAEGYSVSREKKESFPLTVTSAQKNPTAFYLCAIPDRVNTEAFFGQGTRLTVV.

The chain carries TRBV6-6 and TRBJ1-1; 9 bases line up with TRBD1. The germline V gene encodes CDR1 MNHNY and CDR2 SVGAGI (reference sequence). The CDR3 contains 15 residues. The V gene end was trimmed by 2 bases and the J gene end by 1 base; junction bases not matched to a gene: 2. As DNA, the CDR3 is TGTGCCAGCAGTTACGGGGACAGGGAGAACACTGAAGCTTTCTTT. This translates into CASSYGDRENTEAFF.

The V call is TRBV11-2, the J call TRBJ2-2; D is ambiguous. Trimming cost V 1 base and J 1 base, with 16 bases left between them. Germline CDR1 reads SGHAT; CDR2 reads FQNNGV. The CDR3 is 18 residues long. CDR3 bases: TGTGCCAGCAGCTTAGGAGGACGCGTTACGCAGAACACCGGGGAGCTGTTTTTT. Amino acid sequence: CASSLGGRVTQNTGELFF.

V usage is TRBV6-2 or TRBV6-3 and J usage is TRBJ1-1; possible D gene TRBD1, 6 bases. The CDR3 spans 16 residues. V lost 4 bases and J lost 1, with 16 bases in between. Germline assignment: CDR1 MNHEY and CDR2 SVGEGT. The CDR3 reads CASSWAIGQQNTEAFF. The CDR3 coding sequence is TGTGCCAGCAGTTGGGCCATAGGACAGCAGAACACTGAAGCTTTCTTT.

Turning to this clonotype: At one of its ends the junction is not consistent with the germline gene, which may arise from a read error. The chain combines TRBV12-3 or TRBV12-4 with TRBJ2-2; the match to TRBD2 covers 9 bases. The CDR3 spans 19 residues. The CDR3 nucleotides read TGTGCCAGCAGATTAGCGGGGGACTGGGGCGTAGCGGACACCGGGGAGCTGTTTTTT. Protein: CASRLAGDWGVADTGELFF.

This clonotype came up a few times. The rearrangement uses TRBV28 and TRBJ1-2; maybe TRBD1 (6 bases). This CDR3 region has 14 residues. Germline CDR1 and CDR2: MDHEN and SYDVKM. V lost 3 bases and J lost 8, with 16 bases in between. The CDR3 region is CASSFIGGRNGYTF. The CDR3 coding sequence is TGTGCCAGCAGTTTTATAGGGGGAAGGAACGGCTACACCTTC.

This clonotype has ten or more counts. V gene TRBV7-3 combines with J gene TRBJ2-2; no clear D. Germline loops: CDR1 SGHTA, CDR2 FQGTGA. There are 13 residues in the CDR3. V lost 3 bases and J lost 6, with 8 bases in between. In DNA, the CDR3 is TGTGCCAGCAGCTTCGAAGGTGCCGGGGAGCTGTTTTTT. This sequence encodes CASSFEGAGELFF.

In its sample, this clonotype was seen a few times. With a much larger clone just one base away, this may be a read error. The J gene is TRBJ1-5, the V gene TRBV7-8, with TRBD1 identical over 8 bases. The CDR3 runs 15 residues. In germline, CDR1 is SGHVS, CDR2 FQNEAQ. Trimming removed 0 bases from V and 4 bases from J; junction bases left unmatched: 2. The DNA of the CDR3 is TGTGCCAGCAGCTTAGCTAGACAGGGGAATCAGCCCCAGCATTTT. This sequence encodes CASSLARQGNQPQHF.

J is TRBJ2-3 and V is TRBV10-3; 9 bases are a match to TRBD2. Germline trimming cut 10 bases from V and 1 base from J; bases unmatched to any gene: 6. The CDR3 totals 14 residues. Germline V CDR1 and CDR2: ENHRY, SYGVKD. The CDR3 sequence is CANAQRGGTDTQYF. For the CDR3, the DNA is TGTGCCAACGCCCAGCGGGGGGGCACAGATACGCAGTATTTT.

This clonotype appeared many times. The chain uses TRBV7-2 and TRBJ2-3; D might be TRBD2 (6 bases). Germline CDR1 and CDR2: SGHTA and FQGNSA. Trimming cost V 7 bases and J 2 bases, with 16 bases left between them. The length of the CDR3 is 15 residues. This CDR3 reads CASTHWGRYTDTQYF. The CDR3 nucleotides are TGTGCCAGCACCCACTGGGGGAGGTACACAGATACGCAGTATTTT.

The sample holds a few counts of this clonotype. This rearrangement joins TRBV2 to TRBJ1-5; D not certain. The germline gives CDR1 SNHLY, CDR2 FYNNEI. CDR3 length equals 13 residues. The V end lost 6 bases, the J end lost 0 bases, and 6 bases lay between the germline ends. The CDR3 reads CASRIYSNQPQHF. CDR3 in DNA: TGTGCCAGCAGGATTTATAGCAATCAGCCCCAGCATTTT.

This chain joins TRBV7-9 and TRBJ2-7; D unresolved. V lost 2 bases and J lost 3, with 8 bases in between. Germline CDR1 SEHNR, CDR2 FQNEAQ (reference sequence). The CDR3 extends over 13 amino acids. The CDR3 sequence is CASSLLPGYEQYF. In DNA form, the CDR3 reads TGTGCCAGCAGCTTACTACCCGGCTACGAGCAGTACTTC. Full variable domain (remainder filled in from reference TRBV7-9 and TRBJ2-7): DTGVSQNPRHKITKRGQNVTFRCDPISEHNRLYWYRQTLGQGPEFLTYFQNEAQLEKSRLLSDRFSAERPKGSFSTLEIQRTEQGDSAMYLCASSLLPGYEQYFGPGTRLTVT.

The chain employs TRBV6-1 and TRBJ1-5; weak D call: TRBD1 (6 bases). V was clipped by 1 base and J by 4 bases, with 11 bases between them. CDR1 and CDR2 (germline): MNHNS, SASEGT. The CDR3 covers 15 residues. Here the CDR3 reads CASSEVDSGNQPQHF. The CDR3 DNA sequence: TGTGCCAGCAGTGAAGTGGACAGTGGGAATCAGCCCCAGCATTTT.

Many counts were recorded for this clonotype. The chain uses TRBV27 and TRBJ1-1; TRBD1 agrees at 10 bases. Germline CDR1 reads MNHEY; CDR2 reads SMNVEV (reference sequence). The J segment lost 1 base and the V segment lost 8 bases, leaving 4 bases of the junction unmatched. The CDR3 runs to 14 residues. The CDR3 reads CASSWTGGNTEAFF. The CDR3 nucleotides are TGTGCCAGCTCTTGGACAGGGGGGAACACTGAAGCTTTCTTT.